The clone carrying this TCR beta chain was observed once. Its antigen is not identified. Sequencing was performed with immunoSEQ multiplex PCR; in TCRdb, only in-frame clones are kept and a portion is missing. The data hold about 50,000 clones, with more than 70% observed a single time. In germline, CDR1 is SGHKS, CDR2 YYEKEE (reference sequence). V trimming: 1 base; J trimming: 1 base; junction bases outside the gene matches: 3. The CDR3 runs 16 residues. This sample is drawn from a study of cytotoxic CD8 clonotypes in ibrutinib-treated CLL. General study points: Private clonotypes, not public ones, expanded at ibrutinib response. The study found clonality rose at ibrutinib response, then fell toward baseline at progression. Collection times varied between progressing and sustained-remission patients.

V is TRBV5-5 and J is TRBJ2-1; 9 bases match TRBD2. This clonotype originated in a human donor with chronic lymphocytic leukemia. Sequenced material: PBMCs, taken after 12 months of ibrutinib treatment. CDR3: CASSLWREGSYNEQFF. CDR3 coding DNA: TGTGCCAGCAGCTTGTGGCGGGAGGGGTCCTACAATGAGCAGTTCTTC.